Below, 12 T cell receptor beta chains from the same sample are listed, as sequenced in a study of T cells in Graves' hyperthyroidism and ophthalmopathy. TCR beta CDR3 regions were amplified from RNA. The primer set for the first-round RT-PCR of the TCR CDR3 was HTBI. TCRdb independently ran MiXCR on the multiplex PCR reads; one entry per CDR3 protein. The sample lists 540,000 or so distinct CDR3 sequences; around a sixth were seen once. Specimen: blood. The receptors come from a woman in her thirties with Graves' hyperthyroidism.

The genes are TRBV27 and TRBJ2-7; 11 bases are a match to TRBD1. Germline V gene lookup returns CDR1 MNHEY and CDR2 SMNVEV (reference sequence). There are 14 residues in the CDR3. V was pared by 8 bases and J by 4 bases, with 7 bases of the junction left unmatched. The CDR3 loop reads CASATGTGGYEQYF. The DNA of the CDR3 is TGTGCCAGCGCTACCGGGACAGGGGGATACGAGCAGTACTTC.

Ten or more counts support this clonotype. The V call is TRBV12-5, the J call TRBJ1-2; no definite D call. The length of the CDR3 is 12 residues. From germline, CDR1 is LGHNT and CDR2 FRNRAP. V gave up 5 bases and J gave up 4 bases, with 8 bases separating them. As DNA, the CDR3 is TGTGCTAGTGGTAACCCTACCTATGGCTACACCTTC. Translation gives CASGNPTYGYTF.

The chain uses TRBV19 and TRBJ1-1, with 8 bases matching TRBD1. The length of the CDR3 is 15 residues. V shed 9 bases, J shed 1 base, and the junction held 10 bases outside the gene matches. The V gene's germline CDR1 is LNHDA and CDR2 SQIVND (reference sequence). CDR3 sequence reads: CASTDRTGRNTEAFF. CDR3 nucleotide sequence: TGTGCCAGCACAGACCGGACAGGGAGGAACACTGAAGCTTTCTTT.

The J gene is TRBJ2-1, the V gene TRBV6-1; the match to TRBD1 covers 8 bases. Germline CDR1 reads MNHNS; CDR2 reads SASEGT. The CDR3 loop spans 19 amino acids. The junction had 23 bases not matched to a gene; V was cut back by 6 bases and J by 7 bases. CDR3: CASRLYYTPGAGGRNEQFF. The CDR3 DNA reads TGTGCCAGCAGATTATACTACACCCCCGGGGCAGGGGGCAGGAATGAGCAGTTCTTC.

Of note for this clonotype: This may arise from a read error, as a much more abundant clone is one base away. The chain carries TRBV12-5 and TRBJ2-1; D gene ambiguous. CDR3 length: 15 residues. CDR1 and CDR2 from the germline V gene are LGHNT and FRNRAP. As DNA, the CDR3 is TGTGTTAGTGTTTCATTCCAGCACGGGTACAATGAGCAGTTCTTC. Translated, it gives CVSVSFQHGYNEQFF.

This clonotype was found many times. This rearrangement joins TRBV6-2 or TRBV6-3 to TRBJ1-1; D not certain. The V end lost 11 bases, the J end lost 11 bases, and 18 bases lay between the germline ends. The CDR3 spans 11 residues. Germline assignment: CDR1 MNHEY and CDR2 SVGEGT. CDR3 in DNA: TGTGCCTCTTCGACATCGGCCGATGCTTTCTTT. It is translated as CASSTSADAFF.

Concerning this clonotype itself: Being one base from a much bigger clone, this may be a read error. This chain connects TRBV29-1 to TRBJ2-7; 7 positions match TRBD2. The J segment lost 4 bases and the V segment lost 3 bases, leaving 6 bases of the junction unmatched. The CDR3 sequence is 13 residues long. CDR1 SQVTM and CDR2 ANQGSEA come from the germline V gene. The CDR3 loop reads CSVDGGKGYEQYF. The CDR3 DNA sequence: TGCAGCGTTGACGGGGGGAAAGGGTACGAGCAGTACTTC.

As DNA, the CDR3 is TGTGCCAGCAGCCCCGGATCCCGTGGAGAAGAGACCCAGTACTTC. Translation gives CASSPGSRGEETQYF. The chain is built from TRBV5-5 and TRBJ2-5; D unclear. Deletions cut 4 bases from V and 3 bases from J, with 16 bases between. Germline CDR1 SGHKS, CDR2 YYEKEE (reference sequence). The CDR3 is 15 residues long.

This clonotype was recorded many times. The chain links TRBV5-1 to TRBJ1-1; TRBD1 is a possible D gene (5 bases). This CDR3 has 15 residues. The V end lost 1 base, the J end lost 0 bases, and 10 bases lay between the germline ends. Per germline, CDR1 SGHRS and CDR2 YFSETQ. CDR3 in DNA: TGCGCCAGCAGCTTGAGGGGAGCCATGAACACTGAAGCTTTCTTT. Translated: CASSLRGAMNTEAFF.

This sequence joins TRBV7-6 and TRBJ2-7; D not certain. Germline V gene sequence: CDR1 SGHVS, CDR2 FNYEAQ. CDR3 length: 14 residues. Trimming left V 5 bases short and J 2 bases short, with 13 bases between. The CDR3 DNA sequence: TGTGCCAGCAGCCTATCAGATATCGCCTACGAGCAGTACTTC. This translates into CASSLSDIAYEQYF.

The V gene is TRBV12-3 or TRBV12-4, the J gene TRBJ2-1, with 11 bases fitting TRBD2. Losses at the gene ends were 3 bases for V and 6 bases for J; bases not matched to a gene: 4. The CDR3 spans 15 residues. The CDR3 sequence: CASSFGSGRANEQFF. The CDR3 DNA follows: TGTGCCAGCAGTTTTGGTAGCGGGAGGGCCAATGAGCAGTTCTTC.

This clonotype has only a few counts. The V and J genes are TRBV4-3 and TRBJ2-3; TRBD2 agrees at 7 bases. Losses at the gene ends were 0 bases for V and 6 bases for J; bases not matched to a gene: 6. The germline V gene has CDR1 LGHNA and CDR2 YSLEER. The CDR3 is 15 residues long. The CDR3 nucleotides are TGCGCCAGCAGCCAAGATCGGAGTAGCGGGGATACGCAGTATTTT. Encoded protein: CASSQDRSSGDTQYF.